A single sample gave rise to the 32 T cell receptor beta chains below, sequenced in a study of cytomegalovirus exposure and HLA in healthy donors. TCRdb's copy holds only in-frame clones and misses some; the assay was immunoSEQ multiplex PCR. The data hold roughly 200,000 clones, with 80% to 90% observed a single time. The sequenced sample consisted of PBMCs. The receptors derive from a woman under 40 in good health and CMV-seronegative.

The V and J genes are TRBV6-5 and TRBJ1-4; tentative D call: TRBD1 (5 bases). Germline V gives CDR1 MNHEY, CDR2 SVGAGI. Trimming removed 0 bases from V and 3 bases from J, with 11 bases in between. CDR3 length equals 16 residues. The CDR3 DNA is TGTGCCAGCAGTTACTCCCCTGGGGCCTCTAATGAAAAACTGTTTTTT. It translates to CASSYSPGASNEKLFF.

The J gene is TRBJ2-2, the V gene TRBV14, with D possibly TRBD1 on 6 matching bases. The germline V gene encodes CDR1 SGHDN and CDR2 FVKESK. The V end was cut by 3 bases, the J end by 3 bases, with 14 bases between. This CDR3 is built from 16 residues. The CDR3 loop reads CASSQPRGRDTGELFF. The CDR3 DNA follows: TGTGCCAGCAGCCAGCCCAGGGGCAGGGACACCGGGGAGCTGTTTTTT. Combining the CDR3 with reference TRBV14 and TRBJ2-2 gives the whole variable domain EAGVTQFPSHSVIEKGQTVTLRCDPISGHDNLYWYRRVMGKEIKFLLHFVKESKQDESGMPNNRFLAERTGGTYSTLKVQPAELEDSGVYFCASSQPRGRDTGELFFGEGSRLTVL.

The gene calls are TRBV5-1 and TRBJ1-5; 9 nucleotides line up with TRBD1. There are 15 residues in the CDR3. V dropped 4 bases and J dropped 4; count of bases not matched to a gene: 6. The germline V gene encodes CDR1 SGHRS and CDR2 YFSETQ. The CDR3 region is CASSAETGGNQPQHF. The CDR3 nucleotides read TGCGCCAGCAGCGCCGAGACAGGGGGAAATCAGCCCCAGCATTTT.

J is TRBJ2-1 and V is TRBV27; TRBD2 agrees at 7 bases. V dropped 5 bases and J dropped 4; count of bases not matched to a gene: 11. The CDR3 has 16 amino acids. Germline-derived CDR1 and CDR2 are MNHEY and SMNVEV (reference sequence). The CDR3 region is CASSGTGTILYNEQFF. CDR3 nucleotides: TGTGCCAGCAGTGGTACCGGGACTATCTTATACAATGAGCAGTTCTTC.

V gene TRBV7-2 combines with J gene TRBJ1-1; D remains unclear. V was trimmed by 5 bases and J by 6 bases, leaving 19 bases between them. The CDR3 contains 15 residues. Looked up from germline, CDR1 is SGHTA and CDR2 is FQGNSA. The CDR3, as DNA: TGTGCCAGCAGCCTAGGGAGCAGTTTTAACGCTGAAGCTTTCTTT. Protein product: CASSLGSSFNAEAFF.

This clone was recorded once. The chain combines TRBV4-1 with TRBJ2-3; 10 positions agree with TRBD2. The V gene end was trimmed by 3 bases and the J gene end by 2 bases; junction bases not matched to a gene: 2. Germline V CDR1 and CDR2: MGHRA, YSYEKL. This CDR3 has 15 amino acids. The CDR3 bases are TGCGCCAGCAGCCACGGGACTAGCGTCACAGATACGCAGTATTTT. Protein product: CASSHGTSVTDTQYF.

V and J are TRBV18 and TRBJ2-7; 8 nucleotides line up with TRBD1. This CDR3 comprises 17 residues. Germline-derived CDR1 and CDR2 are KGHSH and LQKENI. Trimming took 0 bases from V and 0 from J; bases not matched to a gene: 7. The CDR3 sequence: CASSPPNRGSSSYEQYF. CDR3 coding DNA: TGTGCCAGCTCACCACCGAACAGGGGGAGCAGCTCCTACGAGCAGTACTTC.

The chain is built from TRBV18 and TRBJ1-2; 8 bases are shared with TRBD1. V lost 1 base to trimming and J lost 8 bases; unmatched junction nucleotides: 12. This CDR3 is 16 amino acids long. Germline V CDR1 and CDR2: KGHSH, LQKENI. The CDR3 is CASSPRGQGLERGYTF. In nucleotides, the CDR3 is TGTGCCAGCTCACCACGAGGACAGGGCCTGGAGAGGGGCTACACCTTC.

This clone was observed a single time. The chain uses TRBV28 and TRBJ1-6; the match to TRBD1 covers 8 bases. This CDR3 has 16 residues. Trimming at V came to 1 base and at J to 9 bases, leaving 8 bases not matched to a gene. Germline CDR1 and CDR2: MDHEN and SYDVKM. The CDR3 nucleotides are TGTGCCAGCAGTTTATCAGGGGGCGGATGGGGTTCACCCCTCCACTTT. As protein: CASSLSGGGWGSPLHF.

This CDR3 reads CASSGTGGPTEAFF. For the CDR3, the DNA is TGTGCCAGCAGCGGGACAGGGGGCCCCACTGAAGCTTTCTTT. This rearrangement joins TRBV5-4 to TRBJ1-1, with TRBD1 identical over 12 bases. The CDR3 spans 14 residues. The germline V gene encodes CDR1 SGHNT and CDR2 YYREEE (reference sequence). Losses at the gene ends were 4 bases for V and 4 bases for J; bases not matched to a gene: 2.

The CDR3 protein is CASKRTNTGELFF. DNA for the CDR3: TGTGCCAGCAAGCGAACGAACACCGGGGAGCTGTTTTTT. V usage is TRBV2 and J usage is TRBJ2-2, with D uncertain. Per the germline V gene, CDR1 is SNHLY and CDR2 is FYNNEI. V lost 7 bases and J 0 bases, leaving 6 bases between the germline ends. The CDR3 loop spans 13 amino acids.

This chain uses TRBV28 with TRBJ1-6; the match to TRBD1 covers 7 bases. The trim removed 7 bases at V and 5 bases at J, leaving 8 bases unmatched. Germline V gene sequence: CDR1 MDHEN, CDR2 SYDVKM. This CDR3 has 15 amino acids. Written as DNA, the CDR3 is TGTGCCAGCACCACCGGGACAGCCAATAATTCACCCCTCCACTTT. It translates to CASTTGTANNSPLHF.

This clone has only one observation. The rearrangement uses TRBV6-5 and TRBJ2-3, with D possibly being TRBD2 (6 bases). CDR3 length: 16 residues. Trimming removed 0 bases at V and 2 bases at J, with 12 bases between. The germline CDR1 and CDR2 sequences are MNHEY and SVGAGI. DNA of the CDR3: TGTGCCAGCAGTTACTCCGCGGGACCCTTCACAGATACGCAGTATTTT. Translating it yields CASSYSAGPFTDTQYF.

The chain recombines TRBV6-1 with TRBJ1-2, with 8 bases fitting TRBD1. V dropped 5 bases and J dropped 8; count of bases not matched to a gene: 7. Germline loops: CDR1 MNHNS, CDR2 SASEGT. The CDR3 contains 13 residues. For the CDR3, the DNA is TGTGCCAGCAGTTTACAGGGGGTTGAAGGCTACACCTTC. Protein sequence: CASSLQGVEGYTF.

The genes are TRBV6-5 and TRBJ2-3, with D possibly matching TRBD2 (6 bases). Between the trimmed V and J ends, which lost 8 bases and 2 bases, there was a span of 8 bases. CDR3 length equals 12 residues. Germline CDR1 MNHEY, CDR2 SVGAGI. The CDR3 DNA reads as TGTGCCAGCGGGAGGAACACAGATACGCAGTATTTT. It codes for CASGRNTDTQYF.

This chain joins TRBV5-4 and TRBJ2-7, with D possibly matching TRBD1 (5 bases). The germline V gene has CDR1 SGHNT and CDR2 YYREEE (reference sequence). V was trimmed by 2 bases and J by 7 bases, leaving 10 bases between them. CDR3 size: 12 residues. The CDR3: CASSFPGREQYF. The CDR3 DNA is TGTGCCAGCAGCTTTCCAGGGCGGGAGCAGTACTTC.

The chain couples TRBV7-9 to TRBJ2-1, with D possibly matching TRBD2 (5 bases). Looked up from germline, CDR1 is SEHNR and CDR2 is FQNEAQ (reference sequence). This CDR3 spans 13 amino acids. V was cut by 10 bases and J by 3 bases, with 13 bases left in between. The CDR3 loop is CATPETNYNEQFF. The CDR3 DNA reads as TGTGCCACACCGGAGACTAACTACAATGAGCAGTTCTTC.

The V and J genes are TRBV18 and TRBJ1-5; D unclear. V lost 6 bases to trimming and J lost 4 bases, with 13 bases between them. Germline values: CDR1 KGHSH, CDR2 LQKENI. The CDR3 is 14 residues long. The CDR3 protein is CASSMGRANQPQHF. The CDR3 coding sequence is TGTGCCAGCTCCATGGGGAGGGCAAATCAGCCCCAGCATTTT.

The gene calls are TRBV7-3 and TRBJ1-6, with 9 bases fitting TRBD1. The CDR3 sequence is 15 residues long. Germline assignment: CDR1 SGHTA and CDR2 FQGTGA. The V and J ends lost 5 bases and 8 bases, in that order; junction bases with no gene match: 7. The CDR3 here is CASSPRDRDDSPLHF. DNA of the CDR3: TGTGCCAGCAGCCCGAGGGACAGGGATGATTCACCCCTCCACTTT. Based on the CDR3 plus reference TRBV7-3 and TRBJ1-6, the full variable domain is GAGVSQTPSNKVTEKGKYVELRCDPISGHTALYWYRQSLGQGPEFLIYFQGTGAADDSGLPNDRFFAVRPEGSVSTLKIQRTERGDSAVYLCASSPRDRDDSPLHFGNGTRLTVT.

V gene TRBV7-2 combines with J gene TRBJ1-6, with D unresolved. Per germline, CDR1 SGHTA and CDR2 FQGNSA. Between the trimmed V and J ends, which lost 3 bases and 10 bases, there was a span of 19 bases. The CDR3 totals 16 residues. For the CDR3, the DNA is TGTGCCAGCAGCTTTTCCCCGGCCGGACTTGGCTCACCCCTCCACTTT. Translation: CASSFSPAGLGSPLHF.

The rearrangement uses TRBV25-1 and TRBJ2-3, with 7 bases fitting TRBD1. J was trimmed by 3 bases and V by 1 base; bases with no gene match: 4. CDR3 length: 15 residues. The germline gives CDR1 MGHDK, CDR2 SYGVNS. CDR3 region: CASSEWGRGTDTQYF. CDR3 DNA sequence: TGTGCCAGCAGTGAATGGGGCAGGGGGACAGATACGCAGTATTTT.

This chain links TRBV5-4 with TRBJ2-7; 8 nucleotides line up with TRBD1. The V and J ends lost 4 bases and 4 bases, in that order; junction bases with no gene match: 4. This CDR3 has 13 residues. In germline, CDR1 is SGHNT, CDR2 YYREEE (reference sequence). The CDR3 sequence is CASSGQGGYEQYF. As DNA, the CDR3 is TGTGCCAGCAGCGGACAGGGAGGTTACGAGCAGTACTTC.

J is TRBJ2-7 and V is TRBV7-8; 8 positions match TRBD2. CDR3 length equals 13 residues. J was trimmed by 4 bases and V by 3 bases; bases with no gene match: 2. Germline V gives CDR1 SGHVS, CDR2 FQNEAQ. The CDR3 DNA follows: TGTGCCAGCAGCTTCGCGGGGGGTTACGAGCAGTACTTC. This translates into CASSFAGGYEQYF.

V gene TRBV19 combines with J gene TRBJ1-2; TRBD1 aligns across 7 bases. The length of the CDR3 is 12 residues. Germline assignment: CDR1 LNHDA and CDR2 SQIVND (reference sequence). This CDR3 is CATKQGTGGYTF. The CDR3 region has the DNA TGTGCAACAAAACAGGGGACGGGTGGCTACACCTTC.

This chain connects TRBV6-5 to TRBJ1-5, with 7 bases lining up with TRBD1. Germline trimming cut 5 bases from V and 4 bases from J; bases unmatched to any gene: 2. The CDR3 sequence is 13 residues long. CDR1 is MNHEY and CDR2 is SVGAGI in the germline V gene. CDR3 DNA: TGTGCCAGCAGTGGGACAGCAAATCAGCCCCAGCATTTT. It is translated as CASSGTANQPQHF.

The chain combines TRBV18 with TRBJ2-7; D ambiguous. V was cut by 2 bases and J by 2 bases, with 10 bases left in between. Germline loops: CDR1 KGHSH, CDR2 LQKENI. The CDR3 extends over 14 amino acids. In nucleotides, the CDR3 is TGTGCCAGCTCACCATTAAGCGCAGCCTACGAGCAGTACTTC. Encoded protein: CASSPLSAAYEQYF.

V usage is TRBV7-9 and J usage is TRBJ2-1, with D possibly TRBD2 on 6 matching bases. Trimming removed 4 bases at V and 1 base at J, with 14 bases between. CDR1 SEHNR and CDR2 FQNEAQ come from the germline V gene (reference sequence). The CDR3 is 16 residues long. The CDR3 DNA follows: TGTGCCAGCAGCTCCCCAAGGCTAGCGTCCTACAATGAGCAGTTCTTC. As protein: CASSSPRLASYNEQFF.

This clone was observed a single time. CDR3 loop: CASSYETGYQETQYF. CDR3 DNA sequence: TGTGCCAGCAGTTACGAGACAGGGTACCAAGAGACCCAGTACTTC. This rearrangement joins TRBV2 to TRBJ2-5; the match to TRBD1 covers 7 bases. V trimming: 5 bases; J trimming: 0 bases; junction bases outside the gene matches: 6. This CDR3 is built from 15 residues. Germline V gives CDR1 SNHLY, CDR2 FYNNEI.

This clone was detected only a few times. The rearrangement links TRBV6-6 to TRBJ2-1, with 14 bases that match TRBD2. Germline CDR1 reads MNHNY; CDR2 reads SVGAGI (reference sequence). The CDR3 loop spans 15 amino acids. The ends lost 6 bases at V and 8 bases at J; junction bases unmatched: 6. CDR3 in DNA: TGTGCCAGCAGCAGCGGACTAGCGGGGGGCGATGAGCAGTTCTTC. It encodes CASSSGLAGGDEQFF.

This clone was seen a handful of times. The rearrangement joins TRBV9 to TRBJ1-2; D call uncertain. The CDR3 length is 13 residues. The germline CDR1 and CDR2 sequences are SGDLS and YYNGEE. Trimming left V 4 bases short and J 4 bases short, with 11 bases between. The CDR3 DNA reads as TGTGCCAGCAGCACTGGAGAGTCCTATGGCTACACCTTC. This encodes CASSTGESYGYTF.

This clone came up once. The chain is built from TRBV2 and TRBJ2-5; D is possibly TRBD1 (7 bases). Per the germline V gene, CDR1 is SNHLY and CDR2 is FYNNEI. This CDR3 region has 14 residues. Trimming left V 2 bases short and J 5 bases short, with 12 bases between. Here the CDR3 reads CASSEQGGPETQYF. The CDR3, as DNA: TGTGCCAGCAGTGAACAGGGGGGCCCGGAGACCCAGTACTTC.

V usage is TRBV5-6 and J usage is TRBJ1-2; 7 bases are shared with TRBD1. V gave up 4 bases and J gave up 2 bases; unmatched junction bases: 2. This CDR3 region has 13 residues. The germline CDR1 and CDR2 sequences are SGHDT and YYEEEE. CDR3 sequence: CASSEGQNYGYTF. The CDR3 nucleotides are TGTGCCAGCAGCGAGGGACAGAACTATGGCTACACCTTC.